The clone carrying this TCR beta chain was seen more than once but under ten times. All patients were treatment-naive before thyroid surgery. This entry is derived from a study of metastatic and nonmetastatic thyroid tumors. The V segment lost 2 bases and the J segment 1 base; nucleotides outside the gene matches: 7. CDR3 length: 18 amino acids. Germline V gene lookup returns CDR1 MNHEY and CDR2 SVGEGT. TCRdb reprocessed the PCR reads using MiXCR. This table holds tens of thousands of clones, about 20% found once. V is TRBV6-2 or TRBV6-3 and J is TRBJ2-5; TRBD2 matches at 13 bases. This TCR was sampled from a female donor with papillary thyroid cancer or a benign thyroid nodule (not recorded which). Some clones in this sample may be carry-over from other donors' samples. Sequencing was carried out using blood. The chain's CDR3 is CASSYVRTSGSSQETQYF. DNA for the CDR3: TGTGCCAGCAGTTACGTGCGGACTAGCGGGAGCAGCCAAGAGACCCAGTACTTC.